This T cell receptor (beta chain) was profiled in a study of pediatric ulcerative colitis. Samples were sequenced at Survey level, maximum 500,000 reads. Only in-frame clones appear in the TCRdb table, and some are missing; sequencing was by immunoSEQ multiplex PCR. The repertoire includes more than 40,000 clones, about four fifths of them detected once, and over 3% sits in the top ten. Regarding the study as a whole: A couple of patients' blood samples yielded substantially fewer templates. Compared with controls, ulcerative colitis showed greater blood-rectum clone sharing. In rectum, acute severe colitis had expanded clones and less diversity.

CDR1 is SGHRS, CDR2 YFSETQ, per germline. This CDR3 contains 14 residues. V lost 5 bases and J 0 bases, leaving 10 bases between the germline ends. This clone was found once. Its specificity is not known. During colonoscopy, one to two rectal pinch biopsies were collected. What was sequenced was gut tissue. The rearrangement links TRBV5-1 to TRBJ2-3; D perhaps matches TRBD2 (6 bases). This receptor was taken from a girl aged 5-17 years with moderate ulcerative colitis. The CDR3, as DNA: TGCGCCAGCAGGACCGGGACTAGCACAGATACGCAGTATTTT. It encodes CASRTGTSTDTQYF.